This note documents a single T cell receptor beta chain sequence. What it binds is not known. As to treatment: approximately 9-day PBMC culture with coronavirus spike peptide pools or control peptides (ViraFEST assay). Expanded clonotypes were found by TCR sequencing after peptide-pool stimulation (ViraFEST). PCR positivity dates ran from March to December 2020, preceding US Alpha, Beta and Delta variants. The data derive from a study of vaccination and CD4 T cells after COVID-19. As for the study in general: Convalescent patients gave post-COVID blood a median about 100 days post-diagnosis, range 35 to 161.

Sequence data for DNA of cultured CD4+ T cells were generated by the Oncomine TCR Beta short-read assay. TCRdb redid the calling of the PCR reads with MiXCR, one entry per CDR3 protein. The sample records around 15,000 distinct CDR3 sequences, roughly 72% being singletons. Study results and limitations: In convalescent patients, a median approximately 86% of reactive clones appeared only post-vaccination.

This TCR was sampled from a human donor who had recovered from COVID-19. The sample comprised CD4+ T cells from blood, cultured in vitro.

The CDR3 sequence is CASSEPLYNEQFF. As DNA, the CDR3 is TGTGCCAGCAGTGAACCCCTATACAATGAGCAGTTCTTC. The rearrangement links TRBV6-1 to TRBJ2-1; D ambiguous. Germline assignment: CDR1 MNHNS and CDR2 SASEGT. The ends were cut back, 2 bases at V and 4 bases at J, with 6 bases in the middle. The CDR3 covers 13 residues.